Listed below are T cell receptor beta chains from one sample, sequenced in a study of T cell responses to AZD1222 COVID-19 vaccine. Sequenced by immunoSEQ multiplex PCR; TCRdb stores in-frame clones only, minus some. This table has approximately 90,000 clones, 70% to 90% appearing once. The sequences come from peripheral blood, collected on day 0 of AZD1222 vaccination. The receptors were gathered from an adult in good health. CDR3s include the opening cysteine and the closing phenylalanine or tryptophan. D genes are given only for firm matches. Size values are once, few and many counts, or a class for expanded clones, and some rows have none.

v_gene	d_gene	j_gene	abundance	CDR3nt	CDR3aa
TRBV9	.	TRBJ1-2	.	TGTGCCAGCAGCGTAGAAACAGCAGGAGGCTACACCTTC	CASSVETAGGYTF
TRBV18	.	TRBJ2-2	.	TGTGCCAGCTCACCACCGGGAAGAAACACCGGGGAGCTGTTTTTT	CASSPPGRNTGELFF
TRBV11-2	.	TRBJ1-3	.	TGTGCCAGCAGCTTAGAAGGGTTCTTGGGAAACACCATATATTTT	CASSLEGFLGNTIYF
TRBV19	.	TRBJ1-1	.	TGTGCCAGTAGTATAGTTCGAGGGAACACTGAAGCTTTCTTT	CASSIVRGNTEAFF
TRBV5-1	TRBD2	TRBJ2-1	once	TGCGCCAGCAGCTTGGCGGGACTAGCCTACAATGAGCAGTTCTTC	CASSLAGLAYNEQFF
TRBV10-3	.	TRBJ1-1	.	TGTGCCATCAGTTCGGGTGACACTGAAGCTTTCTTT	CAISSGDTEAFF
TRBV5-1	.	TRBJ1-1	.	TGCGCCAGCAGCGTCCTACAGGGCTCGAACACTGAAGCTTTCTTT	CASSVLQGSNTEAFF
TRBV29-1	.	TRBJ1-4	.	TGCAGCGGAACACGGGTCGGTCAACTGTTTTTT	CSGTRVGQLFF
TRBV19	.	TRBJ1-5	.	TGTGCCAGTAGTGAGGCAGGCCATCAGCCCCAGCATTTT	CASSEAGHQPQHF
TRBV7-2	.	TRBJ2-6	.	TGTGCCAGCAGCTTGGTCGGGGGCGCTTATTCTGGGGCCAACGTCCTGACTTTC	CASSLVGGAYSGANVLTF
TRBV24-1	.	TRBJ2-1	.	TGTGCCACCAGTGATGAGTTGTATAACAATGAGCAGTTCTTC	CATSDELYNNEQFF
TRBV11-3	TRBD1	TRBJ1-1	.	TGTGCCAGCAGCTTAGGGGACAGCACTGAAGCTTTCTTT	CASSLGDSTEAFF